This T cell receptor (beta chain) came from a study of T-cell memory formation after mild COVID-19. Study at large: For the most part, TCR clusters were specific to one donor.

Using its own MiXCR run on the 5' RACE reads, TCRdb lists one record per CDR3 protein. Here the sample spans under 650,000 distinct CDR3 sequences, about a sixth being singletons. In the case of this clonotype: Its antigen is currently unknown.

Germline values: CDR1 MNHNS, CDR2 SASEGT. The CDR3 spans 14 residues. V lost 0 bases and J lost 2, with 7 bases in between. Study-wide points: Confirmation of SARS-CoV-2 specificity was lacking for second-wave clones peaking day 37. CM and EM subsets held most contracting CD4+ clones; EMRA held CD8+ ones. Memory sampled before infection contained some responding clones, suggesting cross-reactive memory joined.

The receptor was isolated from an adult woman who had mild COVID-19 (a few samples of this study predate the infection). Cell type and time point are not known. The rearrangement links TRBV6-1 to TRBJ1-2; D remains ambiguous. Material: PBMCs or a T cell subset sorted from them (not recorded which). CDR3 protein: CASSEALGNYGYTF. CDR3 nucleotides: TGTGCCAGCAGTGAAGCGCTCGGGAACTATGGCTACACCTTC.